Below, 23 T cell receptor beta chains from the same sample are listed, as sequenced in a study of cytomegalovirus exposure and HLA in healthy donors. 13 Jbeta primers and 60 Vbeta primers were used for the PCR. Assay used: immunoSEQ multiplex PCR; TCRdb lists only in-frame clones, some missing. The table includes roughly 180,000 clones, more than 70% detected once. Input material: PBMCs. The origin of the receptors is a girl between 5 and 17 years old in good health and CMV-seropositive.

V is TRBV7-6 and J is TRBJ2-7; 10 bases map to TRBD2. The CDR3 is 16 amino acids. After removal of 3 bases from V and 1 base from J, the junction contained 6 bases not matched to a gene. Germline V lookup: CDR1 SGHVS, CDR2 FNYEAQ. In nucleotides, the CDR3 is TGTGCCAGCAGCTTGGCAGCGGGGGGGCAATCCTACGAGCAGTACTTC. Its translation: CASSLAAGGQSYEQYF. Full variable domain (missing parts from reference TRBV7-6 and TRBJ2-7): GAGVSQSPRYKVTKRGQDVALRCDPISGHVSLYWYRQALGQGPEFLTYFNYEAQQDKSGLPNDRFSAERPEGSISTLTIQRTEQRDSAMYRCASSLAAGGQSYEQYFGPGTRLTVT.

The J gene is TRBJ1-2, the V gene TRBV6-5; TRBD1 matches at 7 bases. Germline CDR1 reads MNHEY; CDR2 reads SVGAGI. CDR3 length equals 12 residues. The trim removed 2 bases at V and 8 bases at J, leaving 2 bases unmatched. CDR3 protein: CASSYDRVGYTF. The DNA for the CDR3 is TGTGCCAGCAGTTACGACAGGGTGGGCTACACCTTC.

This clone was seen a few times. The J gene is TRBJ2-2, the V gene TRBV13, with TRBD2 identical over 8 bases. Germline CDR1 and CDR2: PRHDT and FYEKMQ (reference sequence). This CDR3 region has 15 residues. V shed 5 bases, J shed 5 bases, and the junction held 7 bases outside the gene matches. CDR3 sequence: CASSPRLAGTGELFF. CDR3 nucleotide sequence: TGTGCCAGCAGCCCCCGATTAGCGGGGACCGGGGAGCTGTTTTTT.

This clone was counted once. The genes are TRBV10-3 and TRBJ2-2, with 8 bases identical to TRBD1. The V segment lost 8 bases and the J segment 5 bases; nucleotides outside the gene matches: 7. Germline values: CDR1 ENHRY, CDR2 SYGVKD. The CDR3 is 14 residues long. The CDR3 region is CAIGGQGATGELFF. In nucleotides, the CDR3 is TGTGCCATCGGTGGCCAGGGGGCGACCGGGGAGCTGTTTTTT.

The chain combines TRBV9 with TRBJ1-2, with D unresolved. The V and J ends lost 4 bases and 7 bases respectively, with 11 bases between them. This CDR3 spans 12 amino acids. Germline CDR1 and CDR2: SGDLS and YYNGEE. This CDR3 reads CASSSVVRGYTF. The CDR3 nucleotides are TGTGCCAGCAGCAGCGTAGTCCGTGGCTACACCTTC.

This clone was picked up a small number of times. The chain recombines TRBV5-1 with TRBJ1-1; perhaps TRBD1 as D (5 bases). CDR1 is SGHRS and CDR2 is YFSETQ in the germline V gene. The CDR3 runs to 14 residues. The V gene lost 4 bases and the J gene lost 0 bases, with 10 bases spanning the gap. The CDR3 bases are TGCGCCAGCAGCCCGACAGATTTGAACACTGAAGCTTTCTTT. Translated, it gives CASSPTDLNTEAFF.

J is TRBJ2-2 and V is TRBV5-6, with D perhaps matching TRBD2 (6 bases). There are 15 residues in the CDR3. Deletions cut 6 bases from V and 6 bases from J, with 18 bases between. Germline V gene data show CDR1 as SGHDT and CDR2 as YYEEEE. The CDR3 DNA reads TGTGCCAGCAACCGCTTAGGAGGGGTCCCCGGGGAGCTGTTTTTT. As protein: CASNRLGGVPGELFF.

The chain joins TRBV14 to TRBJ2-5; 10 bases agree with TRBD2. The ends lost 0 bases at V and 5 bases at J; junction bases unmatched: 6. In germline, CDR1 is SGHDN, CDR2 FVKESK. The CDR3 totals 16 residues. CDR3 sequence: CASSQEFLAGVETQYF. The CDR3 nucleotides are TGTGCCAGCAGCCAAGAATTCCTAGCGGGAGTGGAGACCCAGTACTTC.

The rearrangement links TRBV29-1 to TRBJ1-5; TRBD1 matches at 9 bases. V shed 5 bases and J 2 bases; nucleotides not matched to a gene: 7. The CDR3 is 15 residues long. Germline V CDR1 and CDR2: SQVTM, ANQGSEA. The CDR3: CSVITGGRGNQPQHF. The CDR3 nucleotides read TGCAGCGTTATAACAGGGGGCCGAGGCAATCAGCCCCAGCATTTT. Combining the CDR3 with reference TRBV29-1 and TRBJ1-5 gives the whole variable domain SAVISQKPSRDICQRGTSLTIQCQVDSQVTMMFWYRQQPGQSLTLIATANQGSEATYESGFVIDKFPISRPNLTFSTLTVSNMSPEDSSIYLCSVITGGRGNQPQHFGDGTRLSIL.

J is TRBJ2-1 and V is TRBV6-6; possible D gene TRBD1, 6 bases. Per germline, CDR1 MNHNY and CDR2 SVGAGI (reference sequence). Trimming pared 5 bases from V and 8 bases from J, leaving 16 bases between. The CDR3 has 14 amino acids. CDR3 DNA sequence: TGTGCCAGCAGTCGGACAGACAGTGGCGATGAGCAGTTCTTC. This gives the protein CASSRTDSGDEQFF.

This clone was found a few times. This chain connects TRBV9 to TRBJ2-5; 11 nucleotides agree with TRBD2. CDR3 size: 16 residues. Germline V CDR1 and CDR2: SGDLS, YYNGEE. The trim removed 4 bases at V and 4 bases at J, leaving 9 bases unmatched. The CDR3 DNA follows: TGTGCCAGCAGCTTAACTAGCGGGAGATATCTAGAGACCCAGTACTTC. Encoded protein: CASSLTSGRYLETQYF.

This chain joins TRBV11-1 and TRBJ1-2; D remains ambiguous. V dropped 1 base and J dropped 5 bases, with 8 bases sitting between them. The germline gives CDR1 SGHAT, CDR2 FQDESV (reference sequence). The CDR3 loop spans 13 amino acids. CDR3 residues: CASSLDSSYGYTF. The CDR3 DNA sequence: TGTGCCAGCAGCTTAGACAGTTCTTATGGCTACACCTTC.

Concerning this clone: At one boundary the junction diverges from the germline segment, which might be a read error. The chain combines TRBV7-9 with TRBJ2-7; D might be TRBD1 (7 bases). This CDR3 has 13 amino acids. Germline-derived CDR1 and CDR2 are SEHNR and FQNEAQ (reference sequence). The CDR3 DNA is TGTGCCAGCAGCTTAGGGACGGGGGACAGCGTCCACTTC. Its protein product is CASSLGTGDSVHF.

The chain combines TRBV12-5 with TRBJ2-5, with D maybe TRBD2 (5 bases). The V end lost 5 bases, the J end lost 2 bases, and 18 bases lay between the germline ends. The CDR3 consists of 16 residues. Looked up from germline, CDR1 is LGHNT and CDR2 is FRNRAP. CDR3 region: CASGPGIQTRQETQYF. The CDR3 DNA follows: TGTGCTAGTGGTCCCGGGATTCAAACGAGGCAAGAGACCCAGTACTTC.

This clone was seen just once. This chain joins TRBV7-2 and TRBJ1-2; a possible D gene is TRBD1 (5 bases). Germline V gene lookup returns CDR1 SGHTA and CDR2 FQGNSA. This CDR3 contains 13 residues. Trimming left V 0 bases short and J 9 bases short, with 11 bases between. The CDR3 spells CASSLAQGRSYTF. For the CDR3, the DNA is TGTGCCAGCAGCTTAGCGCAGGGAAGGAGCTACACCTTC.

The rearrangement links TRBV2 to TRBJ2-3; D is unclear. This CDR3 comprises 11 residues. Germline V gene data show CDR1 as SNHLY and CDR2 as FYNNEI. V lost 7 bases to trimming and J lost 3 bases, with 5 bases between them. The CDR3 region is CASKRTDTQYF. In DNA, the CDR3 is TGTGCCAGCAAGAGGACAGATACGCAGTATTTT.

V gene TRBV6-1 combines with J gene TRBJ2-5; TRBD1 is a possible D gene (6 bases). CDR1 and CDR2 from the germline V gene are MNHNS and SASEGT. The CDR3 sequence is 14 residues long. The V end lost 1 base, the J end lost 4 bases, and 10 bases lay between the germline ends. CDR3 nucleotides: TGTGCCAGCAGTGAAGAAAGGGGGACAGAGACCCAGTACTTC. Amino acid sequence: CASSEERGTETQYF.

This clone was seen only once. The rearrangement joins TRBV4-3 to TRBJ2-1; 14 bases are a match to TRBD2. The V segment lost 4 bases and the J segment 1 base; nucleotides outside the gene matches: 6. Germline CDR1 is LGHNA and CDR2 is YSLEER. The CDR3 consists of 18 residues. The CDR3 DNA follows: TGCGCCAGCAGCCTAGGGGGACTAGCGGGAGTATCCTACAATGAGCAGTTCTTC. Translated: CASSLGGLAGVSYNEQFF.

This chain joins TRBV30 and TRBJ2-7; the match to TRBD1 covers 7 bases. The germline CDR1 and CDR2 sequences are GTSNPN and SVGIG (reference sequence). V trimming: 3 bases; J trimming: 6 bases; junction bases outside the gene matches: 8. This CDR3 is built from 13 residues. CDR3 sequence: CAWRKQGTFEQYF. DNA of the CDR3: TGTGCCTGGAGGAAACAGGGGACCTTCGAGCAGTACTTC.

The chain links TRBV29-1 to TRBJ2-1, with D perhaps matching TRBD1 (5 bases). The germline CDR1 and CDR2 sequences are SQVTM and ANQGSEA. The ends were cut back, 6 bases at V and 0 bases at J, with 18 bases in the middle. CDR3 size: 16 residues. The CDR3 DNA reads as TGCAGCGTCGTCAGGGTTCTCAAAGTCTCCTACAATGAGCAGTTCTTC. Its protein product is CSVVRVLKVSYNEQFF.

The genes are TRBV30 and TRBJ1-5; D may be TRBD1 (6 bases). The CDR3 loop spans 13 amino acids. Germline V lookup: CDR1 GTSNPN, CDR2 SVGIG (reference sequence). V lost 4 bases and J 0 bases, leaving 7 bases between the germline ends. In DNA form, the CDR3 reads TGTGCCTGGACAGGGGATAGCAATCAGCCCCAGCATTTT. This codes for CAWTGDSNQPQHF.

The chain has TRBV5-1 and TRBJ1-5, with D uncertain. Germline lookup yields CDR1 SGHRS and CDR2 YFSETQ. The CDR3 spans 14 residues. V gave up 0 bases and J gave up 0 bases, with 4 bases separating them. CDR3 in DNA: TGCGCCAGCAGCTTGGACTTTAGCAATCAGCCCCAGCATTTT. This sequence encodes CASSLDFSNQPQHF.

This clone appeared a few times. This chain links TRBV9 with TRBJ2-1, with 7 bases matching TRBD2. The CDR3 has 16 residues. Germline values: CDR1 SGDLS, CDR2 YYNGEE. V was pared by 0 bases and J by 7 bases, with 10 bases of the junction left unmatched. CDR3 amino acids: CASSVAAGEPTNEQFF. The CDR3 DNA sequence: TGTGCCAGCAGCGTAGCGGCGGGAGAGCCCACAAATGAGCAGTTCTTC.